A selection of T cell receptor beta chains follows, all from one sample in a study of chemoradiotherapy in HPV16-positive cancers. TCRdb's copy holds only in-frame clones and misses some; the assay was immunoSEQ multiplex PCR. Among over 7,000 clones listed, around 84% were seen once. This specimen was collected from a patient who underwent chemoradiotherapy. The origin of the receptors is a human donor with HPV-associated anogenital cancer. Each CDR3 is given with its conserved first and last residue. D genes are given only for firm matches. Some rows have no size entry. The others give once, few or many, or a class for an expanded clone.

d_call j_call clone_size v_call cdr3_aa cdr3_nt
TRBD2 TRBJ2-6 . TRBV4-1 CASSRGLAGGANVLTF TGCGCCAGCAGCCGGGGACTAGCCGGCGGGGCCAACGTCCTGACTTTC
TRBD1 TRBJ1-1 . TRBV5-1 CASSPDRGWTEAFF TGCGCCAGCAGCCCGGACAGGGGTTGGACTGAAGCTTTCTTT
. TRBJ2-1 . TRBV15 CATNGMGAEQFF TGTGCCACTAATGGGATGGGAGCCGAGCAGTTCTTC
. TRBJ1-4 . TRBV19 CASSRGSLNEKLFF TGTGCCAGTAGTCGGGGGTCCCTTAATGAAAAACTGTTTTTT
. TRBJ2-3 . TRBV12-5 CASGFSGTDTQYF TGTGCTAGTGGTTTCTCCGGCACAGATACGCAGTATTTT
. TRBJ1-1 . TRBV5-6 CASSLGAGWRTEAFF TGTGCCAGCAGCTTGGGGGCAGGGTGGCGAACTGAAGCTTTCTTT
. TRBJ2-3 . TRBV7-9 CASSSSGILTDTQYF TGTGCCAGCAGCTCGAGCGGTATTCTCACAGATACGCAGTATTTT
. TRBJ2-2 . TRBV21-1 CASSNPGQGQGGELFF TGTGCCAGCAGCAATCCGGGACAGGGCCAAGGAGGGGAGCTGTTTTTT
. TRBJ2-7 once TRBV28 CASTAPSSEQYF TGTGCCAGCACGGCCCCCAGCAGCGAGCAGTACTTC
TRBD1 TRBJ2-7 . TRBV15 CATSSGQGLSYEQYF TGTGCCACCAGCAGCGGACAGGGACTTTCCTACGAGCAGTACTTC